This TCR beta chain was found in a study of cytomegalovirus exposure and HLA in healthy donors. The study, taken as a whole, reports: There were 150 to 200 TCR beta chains listed as cytomegalovirus-associated. A later analysis reportedly identified an Asian-associated ancestry cluster as carrying fewer N-insertions than the roughly 700-donor mean. A previous analysis found most TCR beta V segments productive roughly 87% or roughly 30% of the time. Most CMV-associated TCR beta chains appeared HLA-restricted in a later analysis.

The study ran its PCR with 60 Vbeta and 13 Jbeta primers. Only in-frame clones appear in the TCRdb table, and some are missing; sequencing was by immunoSEQ multiplex PCR. The sample yields more than 150,000 clones, around 78% seen once. Of note for this clone: Its target is not known.

Material: PBMCs. The receptor was isolated from a man younger than 35 in good health and CMV-seronegative.

The CDR3 DNA follows: TGTGCCATCAGTGGGTCTTACACAGATACGCAGTATTTT. As protein: CAISGSYTDTQYF. V gene TRBV10-3 combines with J gene TRBJ2-3; no clear D. Germline assignment: CDR1 ENHRY and CDR2 SYGVKD. The CDR3 has 13 amino acids. Trimming cost V 4 bases and J 2 bases, with 7 bases left between them.